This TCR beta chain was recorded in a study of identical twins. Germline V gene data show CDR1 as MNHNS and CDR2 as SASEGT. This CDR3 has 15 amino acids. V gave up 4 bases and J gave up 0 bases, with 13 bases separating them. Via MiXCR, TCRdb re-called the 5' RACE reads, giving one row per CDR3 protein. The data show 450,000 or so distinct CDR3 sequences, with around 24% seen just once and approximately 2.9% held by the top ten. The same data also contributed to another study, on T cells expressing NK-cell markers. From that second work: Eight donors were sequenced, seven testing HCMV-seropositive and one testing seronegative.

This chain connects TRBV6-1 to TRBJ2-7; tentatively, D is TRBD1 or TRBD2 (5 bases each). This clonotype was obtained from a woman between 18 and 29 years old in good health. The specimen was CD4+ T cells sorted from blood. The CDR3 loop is CASSVGRADSYEQYF. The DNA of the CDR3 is TGTGCCAGCAGTGTGGGGCGGGCAGACTCCTACGAGCAGTACTTC.